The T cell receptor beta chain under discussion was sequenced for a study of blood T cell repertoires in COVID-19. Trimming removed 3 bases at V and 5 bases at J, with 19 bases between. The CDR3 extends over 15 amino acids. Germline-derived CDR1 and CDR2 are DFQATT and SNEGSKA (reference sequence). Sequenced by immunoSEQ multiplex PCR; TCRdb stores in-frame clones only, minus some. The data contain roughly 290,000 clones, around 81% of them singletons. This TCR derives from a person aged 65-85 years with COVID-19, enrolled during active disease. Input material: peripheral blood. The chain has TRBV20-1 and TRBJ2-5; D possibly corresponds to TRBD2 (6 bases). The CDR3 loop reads CSASGTSFVLETQYF. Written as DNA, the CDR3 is TGCAGTGCTAGTGGGACTTCGTTTGTTCTGGAGACCCAGTACTTC.